The 9 T cell receptor beta chains below come from one sample, sequenced in a study of cytomegalovirus exposure and HLA in healthy donors. Use of 60 Vbeta and 13 Jbeta primers characterized the PCR. Produced via immunoSEQ multiplex PCR; TCRdb's table is partial and in-frame only. The data show about 200,000 clones, 65% to 85% seen once. The sample consisted of PBMCs. These receptors all come from a man aged 50 to 60 in good health and CMV-seronegative.

The rearrangement joins TRBV30 to TRBJ2-5; D is possibly TRBD2 (6 bases). The end of the DNA fits TRBJ2-7 better, so the J call may be wrong. CDR1 and CDR2 from the germline V gene are GTSNPN and SVGIG (reference sequence). The CDR3 totals 16 residues. The CDR3 spells CAWRGDPGGPAYEQYF. The CDR3 DNA reads as TGTGCCTGGAGGGGGGATCCTGGAGGGCCAGCCTACGAGCAGTACTTC.

This chain uses TRBV28 with TRBJ1-2; 12 bases are a match to TRBD1. The V gene's germline CDR1 is MDHEN and CDR2 SYDVKM. The CDR3 spans 16 residues. J lost 4 bases, V lost 4 bases, and 7 bases had no gene match. The CDR3 loop is CASSSRGQGAFYGYTF. In nucleotides, the CDR3 is TGTGCCAGCAGTTCGAGGGGACAGGGGGCTTTCTATGGCTACACCTTC.

The chain carries TRBV27 and TRBJ2-1; D remains unclear. Looked up from germline, CDR1 is MNHEY and CDR2 is SMNVEV (reference sequence). This CDR3 comprises 14 residues. Between the trimmed V and J ends, which lost 2 bases and 6 bases, there was a span of 11 bases. The CDR3 nucleotides read TGTGCCAGCAGTTTACTCCTAAGCCTCAATGAGCAGTTCTTC. Its translation is CASSLLLSLNEQFF.

This chain joins TRBV7-3 and TRBJ2-3, with D hard to call. This CDR3 region has 13 residues. V lost 5 bases to trimming and J lost 5 bases, with 11 bases between them. Germline loops: CDR1 SGHTA, CDR2 FQGTGA. This CDR3 is CASSAAGVDTQYF. CDR3 nucleotide sequence: TGTGCCAGCAGCGCCGCCGGAGTAGATACGCAGTATTTT.

This rearrangement joins TRBV15 to TRBJ1-4, with 7 bases identical to TRBD1. Germline V lookup: CDR1 LNHNV, CDR2 YYDKDF (reference sequence). CDR3 length: 16 amino acids. The ends lost 2 bases at V and 6 bases at J; junction bases unmatched: 9. The CDR3 is CATSRNRGGGDEKLFF. In nucleotides, the CDR3 is TGTGCCACCAGCAGAAACCGAGGGGGCGGGGATGAAAAACTGTTTTTT.

V usage is TRBV28 and J usage is TRBJ2-2; 7 bases fit TRBD2. The length of the CDR3 is 15 residues. The V gene end was trimmed by 5 bases and the J gene end by 3 bases; junction bases not matched to a gene: 6. Germline values: CDR1 MDHEN, CDR2 SYDVKM. The CDR3 region is CASSILARYTGELFF. In nucleotides, the CDR3 is TGTGCCAGCAGTATACTAGCGAGGTACACCGGGGAGCTGTTTTTT.

The J gene is TRBJ2-5, the V gene TRBV6-5, with unresolved D. The DNA end is a closer match to TRBJ2-7, so the J assignment may be wrong. The CDR3 has 15 amino acids. Looked up from germline, CDR1 is MNHEY and CDR2 is SVGAGI. The CDR3 DNA reads as TGTGCCAGCAGTTACTCGAGGCTGAGCTCCTACGAGCAGTACTTC. It specifies CASSYSRLSSYEQYF.

The CDR3 loop is CASSVSLAGAANEQFF. For the CDR3, the DNA is TGTGCCAGCAGCGTAAGTCTAGCGGGGGCAGCCAATGAGCAGTTCTTC. The rearrangement joins TRBV9 to TRBJ2-1; 10 nucleotides line up with TRBD2. Germline V gene data show CDR1 as SGDLS and CDR2 as YYNGEE. V was clipped by 1 base and J by 6 bases; unmatched bases: 7. CDR3 size: 16 residues.

The chain has TRBV19 and TRBJ2-5; maybe TRBD1 (6 bases). With 4 bases removed from V and 3 bases from J, the gap between germline ends came to 12 bases. Per germline, CDR1 LNHDA and CDR2 SQIVND (reference sequence). CDR3 length: 14 residues. The CDR3 nucleotides are TGTGCCAGTAGTACCCGGGACACCGAAGAGACCCAGTACTTC. Translated, it gives CASSTRDTEETQYF.